A single TCR beta chain is shown here with its context. The V and J ends lost 0 bases and 8 bases respectively, with 7 bases between them. In germline, CDR1 is LNHNV, CDR2 YYDKDF (reference sequence). This CDR3 comprises 12 residues. This sample was taken from a study of CD8 T cells in Susac syndrome. An input of about 0.5 to 1 ug of RNA was subjected to reverse transcription using random hexamers. TCRdb ran MiXCR on the immunoSEQ multiplex PCR reads and lists one entry per CDR3 protein. This table has fewer than 150,000 distinct CDR3 sequences, approximately 93% appearing once. This rearrangement joins TRBV15 to TRBJ1-2, with D unclear. The sequenced material came from CD4+ T cells from PBMCs. This receptor was taken from a human donor with multiple sclerosis. CDR3 region: CATSRERRGYTF. DNA of the CDR3: TGTGCCACCAGCAGAGAACGGAGGGGCTACACCTTC.